This T cell receptor beta chain stems from a study of shared clonotypes between healthy human individuals. Study context: Per donor, three plates held CD4 naive cells, three held CD4 memory, two held CD8 naive and one held CD8 memory.

Each cell subset's genomic DNA was divided evenly among several immunoSEQ plates. Sequenced by immunoSEQ multiplex PCR; TCRdb stores in-frame clones only, minus some. The table has approximately 620,000 clones, approximately 97% seen once. Note on this clone: Its antigen is unidentified.

General observations from the study: A handful of donors had about 5% of their naive CD4 clonotypes in common. Estimated richness was generally greater in naive than memory subsets.

Sequencing was carried out using naive CD4+ T cells sorted from blood. The subset: CD45RA+ positively selected. The TCR was taken from a woman aged 25 to 39 in good health.

CDR3 in amino acids: CASSLAVITGGSGNTIYF. CDR3 coding DNA: TGCGCCAGCAGCTTGGCCGTGATTACAGGGGGCTCTGGAAACACCATATATTTT. The rearrangement links TRBV5-1 to TRBJ1-3, with 8 nucleotides matching TRBD1. Germline-derived CDR1 and CDR2 are SGHRS and YFSETQ. This CDR3 contains 18 residues. With V trimmed by 0 bases and J by 0 bases, 8 bases remained unmatched. The full variable domain, in which reference TRBV5-1 and TRBJ1-3 provide the parts outside the CDR3, is KAGVTQTPRYLIKTRGQQVTLSCSPISGHRSVSWYQQTPGQGLQFLFEYFSETQRNKGNFPGRFSGRQFSNSRSEMNVSTLELGDSALYLCASSLAVITGGSGNTIYFGEGSWLTVV.